Sequencing of this T cell receptor beta chain was carried out in a study of T cell repertoires and HLA-DP antigens. In the study overall: Donor ages ranged from 18-to-29 to 60-to-69; a couple of men, one woman.

After approximately 15 days, CD4+ cells were restimulated more than 20 h with the same allogeneic DPB1. Retrovirally transduced HeLa cells with HLA-DPA1/DPB1, HLA-DM, invariant chain and CD80 served as stimulators. Untouched CD4+ T cells were bead-isolated from PBMC at around 98% purity. V lost 4 bases, J lost 15 bases, and 9 bases stayed unmatched. This CDR3 is built from 12 residues. Looked up from germline, CDR1 is MDHEN and CDR2 is SYDVKM. Generated by immunoSEQ multiplex PCR, the TCRdb table keeps only in-frame clones and is missing some. The sample lists some 4,000 clones, around 80% seen once, with 21% in the top ten. Study-wide results and limits: Responder cells were total CD4+ cells with a HeLa antigen-presenting system.

Sample: CD137- CD4+ T cells from cultured PBMCs. This receptor was obtained from a woman younger than 35 in good health and CMV-seronegative. The V gene is TRBV28, the J gene TRBJ1-5, with 7 bases aligning to TRBD1. The DNA of the CDR3 is TGTGCCAGCAGTTCCGAGGACAGGAGGAGGCATTTT. The encoded protein is CASSSEDRRRHF. Together with reference TRBV28 and TRBJ1-5, the CDR3 gives the full variable domain: DVKVTQSSRYLVKRTGEKVFLECVQDMDHENMFWYRQDPGLGLRLIYFSYDVKMKEKGDIPEGYSVSREKKERFSLILESASTNQTSMYLCASSSEDRRRHFGDGTRLSIL.